What follows are 29 T cell receptor beta chains derived from one specimen sequenced in a study of T cells after posttransplantation cyclophosphamide. A marrow graft followed busulfan-fludarabine conditioning, with cyclophosphamide on days +3 and +4. Data came from immunoSEQ multiplex PCR; TCRdb stores just in-frame clones and leaves some out. The data hold about 17,000 clones, with about three quarters observed a single time. Sample: CD8+ T cells sorted from PBMCs, taken around 2,000 days after a stem cell transplant with posttransplant cyclophosphamide. The receptor set was obtained from a female patient aged 40-49 years who received an allogeneic stem cell transplant from a related donor, was CMV-positive, and had no GVHD. Part of the T cells may come from the graft donor.

The chain uses TRBV13 and TRBJ2-3, with 9 bases lining up with TRBD2. In germline, CDR1 is PRHDT, CDR2 FYEKMQ (reference sequence). V trimming: 2 bases; J trimming: 4 bases; junction bases outside the gene matches: 10. The length of the CDR3 is 17 residues. CDR3 in DNA: TGTGCCAGCAGCTTACCCCTCGGGCTAGCGGGGTCAGATACGCAGTATTTT. This sequence encodes CASSLPLGLAGSDTQYF.

This chain connects TRBV5-1 to TRBJ2-7; 8 bases map to TRBD1. The CDR3 totals 12 residues. The ends lost 6 bases at V and 3 bases at J; junction bases unmatched: 2. Germline V CDR1 and CDR2: SGHRS, YFSETQ. The CDR3 DNA reads TGCGCCAGCACGGACAGGGTCTACGAGCAGTACTTC. This codes for CASTDRVYEQYF.

The chain employs TRBV27 and TRBJ1-4, with 9 positions matching TRBD1. The CDR3 spans 17 residues. Germline trimming cut 3 bases from V and 3 bases from J; bases unmatched to any gene: 8. CDR1 is MNHEY, CDR2 SMNVEV, per germline (reference sequence). The CDR3 bases are TGTGCCAGCAGTTTTACAGGGGGCGGAATGCCTAATGAAAAACTGTTTTTT. Its protein is CASSFTGGGMPNEKLFF.

J is TRBJ2-7 and V is TRBV28; no definite D call. V was pared by 6 bases and J by 4 bases, with 4 bases between. This CDR3 region has 10 residues. CDR1 and CDR2 from the germline V gene are MDHEN and SYDVKM. The DNA of the CDR3 is TGTGCCAGCAGCACTTACGAGCAGTACTTC. It encodes CASSTYEQYF.

The chain carries TRBV7-6 and TRBJ2-7; D uncertain. The CDR3 is 14 residues long. Per the germline V gene, CDR1 is SGHVS and CDR2 is FNYEAQ. V was clipped by 1 base and J by 2 bases, with 9 bases between them. This CDR3 reads CASSLGAATYEQYF. Written as DNA, the CDR3 is TGTGCCAGCAGCTTAGGGGCAGCCACCTACGAGCAGTACTTC. The full variable domain, rest sourced from reference TRBV7-6 and TRBJ2-7, is GAGVSQSPRYKVTKRGQDVALRCDPISGHVSLYWYRQALGQGPEFLTYFNYEAQQDKSGLPNDRFSAERPEGSISTLTIQRTEQRDSAMYRCASSLGAATYEQYFGPGTRLTVT.

The J gene is TRBJ1-1, the V gene TRBV11-2; no definite D call. CDR1 is SGHAT and CDR2 is FQNNGV in the germline V gene. V lost 3 bases and J 6 bases, leaving 14 bases between the germline ends. The CDR3 spans 14 residues. The CDR3 region is CASSFGNSVAEAFF. The CDR3 DNA sequence: TGTGCCAGCAGCTTCGGAAACAGTGTGGCTGAAGCTTTCTTT.

This chain connects TRBV4-1 to TRBJ1-2; TRBD1 aligns across 9 bases. Germline CDR1 MGHRA, CDR2 YSYEKL. The CDR3 has 14 residues. V was pared by 3 bases and J by 6 bases, with 5 bases of the junction left unmatched. The CDR3 here is CASSQRTGEDGYTF. In nucleotides, the CDR3 is TGCGCCAGCAGCCAGCGGACAGGGGAGGATGGCTACACCTTC.

The chain employs TRBV19 and TRBJ2-1; 7 bases map to TRBD1. The J segment lost 0 bases and the V segment lost 3 bases, leaving 5 bases of the junction unmatched. Germline V gene data show CDR1 as LNHDA and CDR2 as SQIVND (reference sequence). CDR3 length equals 16 residues. The CDR3 reads CASSILRDSSYNEQFF. CDR3 coding DNA: TGTGCCAGTAGTATCCTCCGGGACAGCTCCTACAATGAGCAGTTCTTC.

DNA of the CDR3: TGCGCCAGCAGCCAAGATCTCGCGGTTCTTGCAACTAATGAAAAACTGTTTTTT. It codes for CASSQDLAVLATNEKLFF. This chain uses TRBV4-3 with TRBJ1-4; D gene ambiguous. The CDR3 has 18 residues. Trimming removed 0 bases from V and 0 bases from J, with 14 bases in between. The germline V gene encodes CDR1 LGHNA and CDR2 YSLEER.

V gene TRBV28 combines with J gene TRBJ2-3; 8 nucleotides match TRBD1. This CDR3 is built from 19 residues. Germline values: CDR1 MDHEN, CDR2 SYDVKM. V was pared by 2 bases and J by 0 bases, with 13 bases of the junction left unmatched. The CDR3 spells CASSLGRGRSLSSTDTQYF. The CDR3 nucleotides read TGTGCCAGCAGTTTAGGCAGGGGGCGATCACTATCGAGCACAGATACGCAGTATTTT.

By sample fraction, this clone is medium-sized. This chain uses TRBV5-8 with TRBJ2-3, with a weak D call TRBD1 (6 bases). Trimming removed 0 bases at V and 1 base at J, with 21 bases between. Germline values: CDR1 SGHTS, CDR2 YDEGEE. This CDR3 has 19 amino acids. CDR3 loop: CASSLASAPGPGGTDTQYF. The CDR3 coding sequence is TGTGCCAGCAGCTTGGCCTCAGCGCCCGGGCCAGGGGGCACAGATACGCAGTATTTT.

This clone was seen a few times. The V and J genes are TRBV7-9 and TRBJ1-5; tentatively, D is TRBD1 (5 bases). V was clipped by 0 bases and J by 0 bases, with 9 bases between them. The CDR3 covers 16 residues. CDR1 is SEHNR, CDR2 FQNEAQ, per germline (reference sequence). CDR3 nucleotides: TGTGCCAGCAGCTTAGCTCAGGGCCATAGCAATCAGCCCCAGCATTTT. Translated, it gives CASSLAQGHSNQPQHF.

The genes are TRBV25-1 and TRBJ1-1; D is perhaps TRBD1 (6 bases). The CDR3 runs to 13 residues. CDR1 and CDR2 from the germline V gene are MGHDK and SYGVNS. V was clipped by 1 base and J by 8 bases, with 11 bases between them. DNA of the CDR3: TGTGCCAGCAGTGAATTGGGGGGGCAGGAAGCTTTCTTT. This translates into CASSELGGQEAFF.

The chain links TRBV25-1 to TRBJ1-2; D uncertain. Germline-derived CDR1 and CDR2 are MGHDK and SYGVNS. The CDR3 loop spans 13 amino acids. Trimming took off 6 bases at V and 2 bases at J, with 10 bases between the two ends. The CDR3 DNA sequence: TGTGCCAGCAGCCCCGGTGAGAACTATGGCTACACCTTC. Protein sequence: CASSPGENYGYTF.

The CDR3 loop is CASSYSGTGTYEQYF. The CDR3, as DNA: TGTGCCAGCAGTTACTCAGGGACAGGGACCTACGAGCAGTACTTC. This chain uses TRBV6-5 with TRBJ2-7; 9 nucleotides match TRBD1. Per the germline V gene, CDR1 is MNHEY and CDR2 is SVGAGI. The junction had 2 bases not matched to a gene; V was cut back by 0 bases and J by 2 bases. The CDR3 runs to 15 residues.

This chain uses TRBV10-3 with TRBJ1-3, with 8 positions matching TRBD1. The length of the CDR3 is 15 residues. V was clipped by 6 bases and J by 0 bases; unmatched bases: 4. Looked up from germline, CDR1 is ENHRY and CDR2 is SYGVKD. CDR3 amino acids: CAIRGDRGSGNTIYF. The CDR3 nucleotides read TGTGCCATCAGGGGTGACAGGGGCTCTGGAAACACCATATATTTT.

The sample holds one count of this clone. The chain joins TRBV4-3 to TRBJ2-2; tentatively, D is TRBD2 (6 bases). Between the trimmed V and J ends, which lost 1 base and 7 bases, there was a span of 16 bases. The CDR3 runs 16 residues. The germline gives CDR1 LGHNA, CDR2 YSLEER. The CDR3 sequence: CASSQVQGRGNGELFF. The DNA of the CDR3 is TGCGCCAGCAGCCAAGTCCAGGGACGGGGGAACGGGGAGCTGTTTTTT.

The rearrangement uses TRBV9 and TRBJ1-1; TRBD1 matches 8 bases. V shed 3 bases, J shed 2 bases, and the junction held 3 bases outside the gene matches. Germline values: CDR1 SGDLS, CDR2 YYNGEE. This CDR3 has 14 residues. The CDR3 nucleotides are TGTGCCAGCAGCGCGGGACAGGCTAACACTGAAGCTTTCTTT. Its translation: CASSAGQANTEAFF. Complete variable domain (other parts from reference TRBV9 and TRBJ1-1): DSGVTQTPKHLITATGQRVTLRCSPRSGDLSVYWYQQSLDQGLQFLIQYYNGEERAKGNILERFSAQQFPDLHSELNLSSLELGDSALYFCASSAGQANTEAFFGQGTRLTVV.

The table lists this clone with a count of one. The chain joins TRBV9 to TRBJ2-7, with TRBD1 identical over 10 bases. The CDR3 totals 15 residues. V shed 0 bases and J 2 bases; nucleotides not matched to a gene: 2. Germline V gene lookup returns CDR1 SGDLS and CDR2 YYNGEE. The DNA for the CDR3 is TGTGCCAGCAGCGTAGGAGGGACAGGGGCCTACGAGCAGTACTTC. This codes for CASSVGGTGAYEQYF.

This clone has just one count. The chain has TRBV7-2 and TRBJ2-2, with no clear D. Germline-derived CDR1 and CDR2 are SGHTA and FQGNSA. The CDR3 runs 15 residues. Trimming pared 5 bases from V and 4 bases from J, leaving 14 bases between. CDR3 residues: CASSTTPAGTGELFF. In nucleotides, the CDR3 is TGTGCCAGCAGCACAACCCCCGCTGGCACCGGGGAGCTGTTTTTT.

The V gene is TRBV7-3, the J gene TRBJ1-6, with TRBD1 as a possible D gene (5 bases). Germline values: CDR1 SGHTA, CDR2 FQGTGA. The CDR3 contains 14 residues. Trimming stripped 8 bases from V and 7 bases from J, with 15 bases between. The CDR3 DNA reads TGTGCCAGCGCCCGGGAGGGGAGGAATTCACCCCTCCACTTT. Translation: CASAREGRNSPLHF. Using reference TRBV7-3 and TRBJ1-6 for the parts outside the CDR3, the full variable domain is GAGVSQTPSNKVTEKGKYVELRCDPISGHTALYWYRQSLGQGPEFLIYFQGTGAADDSGLPNDRFFAVRPEGSVSTLKIQRTERGDSAVYLCASAREGRNSPLHFGNGTRLTVT.

V usage is TRBV4-1 and J usage is TRBJ1-1; D call uncertain. Germline loops: CDR1 MGHRA, CDR2 YSYEKL. This CDR3 is built from 14 residues. V lost 0 bases to trimming and J lost 0 bases, with 5 bases between them. As DNA, the CDR3 is TGCGCCAGCAGCCAAGATACGGTGAACACTGAAGCTTTCTTT. This gives the protein CASSQDTVNTEAFF.

V and J are TRBV7-3 and TRBJ2-7; 9 positions agree with TRBD1. The CDR3 sequence is 15 residues long. Per germline, CDR1 SGHTA and CDR2 FQGTGA. J was trimmed by 6 bases and V by 2 bases; bases with no gene match: 8. The CDR3 loop is CASSLAPGQGGEQYF. DNA of the CDR3: TGTGCCAGCAGCTTAGCCCCGGGACAGGGCGGCGAGCAGTACTTC.

In its sample, this clone is medium-sized. The V call is TRBV10-1, the J call TRBJ1-2, with 7 bases fitting TRBD1. Germline assignment: CDR1 WNHNN and CDR2 SYGVQD (reference sequence). The J segment lost 6 bases and the V segment lost 6 bases, leaving 10 bases of the junction unmatched. CDR3 size: 14 residues. This chain's CDR3 is CASRDTDREDGYTF. The CDR3 DNA sequence: TGCGCCAGCAGAGATACAGACAGGGAGGATGGCTACACCTTC.

The genes are TRBV7-9 and TRBJ2-5; 7 bases fit TRBD1. CDR1 and CDR2 (germline): SEHNR, FQNEAQ (reference sequence). The CDR3 extends over 16 amino acids. V was pared by 4 bases and J by 0 bases, with 8 bases of the junction left unmatched. CDR3 nucleotide sequence: TGTGCCAGCAGCTACCTGAAACAGGGGTACCAAGAGACCCAGTACTTC. This gives the protein CASSYLKQGYQETQYF.

About this clone itself: This specimen includes other DNA sequences encoding the same CDR3. CDR3 in DNA: TGTGCCAGTAGTCCCCAGGGTACCATCTATGGCTACACCTTC. Its protein product is CASSPQGTIYGYTF. The chain couples TRBV19 to TRBJ1-2, with D possibly TRBD1 on 5 matching bases. The V gene's germline CDR1 is LNHDA and CDR2 SQIVND (reference sequence). The CDR3 runs to 14 residues. V dropped 5 bases and J dropped 4 bases, with 14 bases sitting between them.

V gene TRBV10-3 combines with J gene TRBJ2-1; TRBD2 matches 11 bases. Trimming took 5 bases from V and 4 from J; bases not matched to a gene: 1. CDR3 size: 14 residues. Germline values: CDR1 ENHRY, CDR2 SYGVKD. The CDR3: CAISTSGGYNEQFF. The CDR3 DNA is TGTGCCATCAGTACTAGCGGGGGTTACAATGAGCAGTTCTTC.

The chain recombines TRBV7-2 with TRBJ2-5; 8 nucleotides agree with TRBD2. There are 16 residues in the CDR3. The trim removed 3 bases at V and 5 bases at J, leaving 11 bases unmatched. The germline V gene encodes CDR1 SGHTA and CDR2 FQGNSA. The CDR3 protein is CASSFYDGGASETQYF. The DNA of the CDR3 is TGTGCCAGCAGCTTTTATGACGGGGGGGCCTCGGAGACCCAGTACTTC. Using reference TRBV7-2 and TRBJ2-5 for the parts outside the CDR3, the full variable domain is GAGVSQSPSNKVTEKGKDVELRCDPISGHTALYWYRQSLGQGLEFLIYFQGNSAPDKSGLPSDRFSAERTGGSVSTLTIQRTQQEDSAVYLCASSFYDGGASETQYFGPGTRLLVL.

The rearrangement uses TRBV5-1 and TRBJ2-3; 8 bases match TRBD1. The CDR3 is made up of 16 amino acids. J lost 4 bases, V lost 4 bases, and 11 bases had no gene match. Germline loops: CDR1 SGHRS, CDR2 YFSETQ. CDR3 protein: CASSPQDRESPDTQYF. The CDR3 DNA sequence: TGCGCCAGCAGCCCGCAGGACAGGGAATCCCCAGATACGCAGTATTTT.